One and the same sample provided the 11 T cell receptor beta chains below, sequenced in a study of cytomegalovirus exposure and HLA in healthy donors. Primers for the PCR totalled 60 Vbeta and 13 Jbeta. The protocol was immunoSEQ multiplex PCR, while the TCRdb copy is restricted to in-frame clones and leaves out a portion. Here the sample spans tens of thousands of clones, approximately 58% being singletons. Sequenced input: PBMCs. The receptors come from a woman aged 45-59 years in good health and CMV-seronegative.

The chain uses TRBV4-3 and TRBJ1-5, with D tentatively TRBD1 (5 bases). The CDR3 totals 15 residues. Germline-derived CDR1 and CDR2 are LGHNA and YSLEER. V was cut by 0 bases and J by 3 bases, with 9 bases left in between. CDR3 coding DNA: TGCGCCAGCAGCCAAGATTACAGGATCAATCAGCCCCAGCATTTT. Translated: CASSQDYRINQPQHF.

The rearrangement links TRBV28 to TRBJ1-2; 8 bases map to TRBD1. Germline CDR1 reads MDHEN; CDR2 reads SYDVKM. There are 13 residues in the CDR3. The V and J ends lost 6 bases and 8 bases, in that order; junction bases with no gene match: 8. The CDR3 loop is CASRPGGVRGYTF. The DNA for the CDR3 is TGTGCCAGCAGACCAGGGGGCGTGCGAGGCTACACCTTC.

The gene calls are TRBV28 and TRBJ1-5; D might be TRBD1 (6 bases). Germline V CDR1 and CDR2: MDHEN, SYDVKM. There are 18 residues in the CDR3. Trimming took off 5 bases at V and 5 bases at J, with 25 bases between the two ends. The CDR3 reads CASSMSTGIGSHDQPQHF. In DNA form, the CDR3 reads TGTGCCAGCAGTATGTCGACAGGAATCGGATCGCATGATCAGCCCCAGCATTTT.

This clone was seen a handful of times. The J gene is TRBJ2-7, the V gene TRBV7-9; perhaps TRBD1 as D (5 bases). Trimming took 5 bases from V and 1 from J, leaving 12 bases between them. The CDR3 contains 14 residues. Germline lookup yields CDR1 SEHNR and CDR2 FQNEAQ (reference sequence). CDR3 in DNA: TGTGCCAGCAGCCCTTGGACATATTCCTACGAGCAGTACTTC. This codes for CASSPWTYSYEQYF.

This clone was observed a few times. The chain links TRBV5-4 to TRBJ1-1, with TRBD1 identical over 7 bases. Germline assignment: CDR1 SGHNT and CDR2 YYREEE (reference sequence). The CDR3 length is 15 residues. The V and J ends lost 3 bases and 7 bases, in that order; junction bases with no gene match: 12. CDR3 bases: TGTGCCAGCAGCTCTCGACAGGGCGGTATGGATGAAGCTTTCTTT. Amino acid sequence: CASSSRQGGMDEAFF. Drawing the rest from reference TRBV5-4 and TRBJ1-1, the complete variable domain is ETGVTQSPTHLIKTRGQQVTLRCSSQSGHNTVSWYQQALGQGPQFIFQYYREEENGRGNFPPRFSGLQFPNYSSELNVNALELDDSALYLCASSSRQGGMDEAFFGQGTRLTVV.

This clone was observed a few times. CDR3 nucleotides: TGCGCCAGCAGCCGGCGACAGGGGGAATCCTACGAGCAGTACTTC. The encoded protein is CASSRRQGESYEQYF. The chain uses TRBV5-1 and TRBJ2-7; 9 nucleotides align to TRBD1. This CDR3 contains 15 residues. Germline values: CDR1 SGHRS, CDR2 YFSETQ. The V and J ends lost 4 bases and 1 base, in that order; junction bases with no gene match: 6.

This rearrangement joins TRBV27 to TRBJ1-2; 11 bases map to TRBD1. The trim removed 5 bases at V and 7 bases at J, leaving 3 bases unmatched. In germline, CDR1 is MNHEY, CDR2 SMNVEV (reference sequence). CDR3 size: 13 residues. CDR3 bases: TGTGCCAGCAGTGGACAGGGGGCGAGTGGCTACACCTTC. Translation gives CASSGQGASGYTF.

CDR3 region: CASSLGGPPYEQYF. The CDR3 coding sequence is TGCGCCAGCAGCTTGGGGGGCCCCCCCTACGAGCAGTACTTC. The chain employs TRBV5-1 and TRBJ2-7; D perhaps matches TRBD1 (5 bases). Germline V gene sequence: CDR1 SGHRS, CDR2 YFSETQ. This CDR3 is built from 14 residues. V lost 0 bases and J lost 2, with 9 bases in between.

The CDR3 sequence: CASSFLTGELFF. CDR3 nucleotides: TGTGCCAGCAGTTTCCTCACCGGGGAGCTGTTTTTT. This chain connects TRBV27 to TRBJ2-2; no clear D gene. CDR3 length equals 12 residues. The germline V and J ends were trimmed by 3 bases and 4 bases, with 3 bases remaining between them. From germline, CDR1 is MNHEY and CDR2 SMNVEV (reference sequence).

V gene TRBV6-5 combines with J gene TRBJ1-2; 9 nucleotides align to TRBD1. Trimming took 7 bases from V and 7 from J; bases not matched to a gene: 10. This CDR3 region has 14 residues. The germline gives CDR1 MNHEY, CDR2 SVGAGI. CDR3 protein: CASIPGQGSSGYTF. As DNA, the CDR3 is TGTGCCAGCATTCCGGGACAGGGCTCGTCTGGCTACACCTTC.

The rearrangement uses TRBV28 and TRBJ2-7; D not resolved. Germline values: CDR1 MDHEN, CDR2 SYDVKM. The CDR3 has 11 amino acids. Trimming removed 4 bases at V and 12 bases at J, with 13 bases between. CDR3 sequence reads: CASSSERKRYF. The CDR3 region has the DNA TGTGCCAGCAGTTCAGAGCGTAAGAGGTACTTC.